Described below is a single T cell receptor (beta chain) sequence and its context. As originally analysed: Amplification with reference gene primers provided the estimates of nucleated cell counts. Libraries were prepared by immunoSEQ multiplex PCR; TCRdb keeps only in-frame clonotypes and omits some of them. That table is the source of V, J and clone size, and D and trimming were worked out from the DNA. The sample lists a few hundred thousand clones; more than 75% were seen once. These data originate in a study of blood T cell repertoires in COVID-19. The wider study: COVID-19 samples from acute and convalescent phases originated in the United States, Italy and Spain.

Per the germline V gene, CDR1 is MDHEN and CDR2 is SYDVKM. This CDR3 has 17 residues. The junction had 15 bases not matched to a gene; V was cut back by 8 bases and J by 1 base. Donors were grouped by their self-reported clinical history. This TCR came from a woman aged 30 to 39 who had recovered from COVID-19. This chain uses TRBV28 with TRBJ2-3, with 7 bases that match TRBD1. The sample was PBMCs or T cells enriched from blood (not recorded which). The CDR3 region is CASGFTGVRGRTDTQYF. For the CDR3, the DNA is TGTGCCAGCGGGTTTACAGGGGTGAGGGGGCGCACAGATACGCAGTATTTT. Based on the CDR3 plus reference TRBV28 and TRBJ2-3, the full variable domain is DVKVTQSSRYLVKRTGEKVFLECVQDMDHENMFWYRQDPGLGLRLIYFSYDVKMKEKGDIPEGYSVSREKKERFSLILESASTNQTSMYLCASGFTGVRGRTDTQYFGPGTRLTVL.